Presented here are 8 T cell receptor beta chains from one specimen sequenced in a study of T cell repertoires in cytomegalovirus infection. TCRdb re-derived calls from the reads in MiXCR, one entry per CDR3 protein. Seen here are roughly 230,000 distinct CDR3 sequences, 22% observed once, and the top ten hold 15% to 20%. Sequenced material: CD8+ T cells from PBMCs. All receptors derive from a human donor in good health (CMV status not recorded). Some clones in this sample may be carry-over from other donors' samples.

The table lists this clonotype with many counts. V is TRBV7-2 and J is TRBJ1-4; no clear D gene. Germline CDR1 reads SGHTA; CDR2 reads FQGNSA. V was pared by 1 base and J by 7 bases, with 13 bases between. The CDR3 covers 15 residues. The CDR3 loop reads CASSLGGPDPEKLFF. The CDR3 DNA reads TGTGCCAGCAGCTTAGGAGGGCCAGACCCTGAAAAACTGTTTTTT.

The chain has TRBV12-3 or TRBV12-4 and TRBJ1-4, with 9 bases that match TRBD1. Unmatched junction bases numbered 9, after V lost 6 bases and J lost 10 bases. This CDR3 is 14 amino acids long. In DNA form, the CDR3 reads TGTGCCAGCAGCGCCACAGGGGGCGAGGGAAAACTGTTTTTT. This sequence encodes CASSATGGEGKLFF.

This rearrangement joins TRBV6-2 or TRBV6-3 to TRBJ2-4; TRBD1 aligns across 7 bases. The germline gives CDR1 MNHEY, CDR2 SVGEGT. The CDR3 totals 13 residues. The trim removed 6 bases at V and 9 bases at J, leaving 8 bases unmatched. The chain's CDR3 is CASSPDRVGIQYF. DNA of the CDR3: TGTGCCAGCAGCCCCGACAGGGTCGGCATTCAGTACTTC.

This clonotype was recorded a few times. CDR3 coding DNA: TGTGCCACCCTATCGGGGGGCCTCCCAGATACGCAGTATTTT. It specifies CATLSGGLPDTQYF. The rearrangement links TRBV7-9 to TRBJ2-3, with TRBD2 as a possible D gene (7 bases). CDR1 is SEHNR and CDR2 is FQNEAQ in the germline V gene (reference sequence). The V and J ends lost 10 bases and 4 bases respectively, with 18 bases between them. The CDR3 consists of 14 residues.

The chain carries TRBV5-6 and TRBJ2-1; 7 bases line up with TRBD1. Germline V gene lookup returns CDR1 SGHDT and CDR2 YYEEEE. This CDR3 has 13 residues. Unmatched junction bases numbered 3, after V lost 6 bases and J lost 3 bases. The CDR3 here is CASTRDSYNEQFF. CDR3 nucleotide sequence: TGTGCCAGCACCAGGGACAGCTACAATGAGCAGTTCTTC.

This clonotype was seen a few times. The gene calls are TRBV5-6 and TRBJ2-1; D may match TRBD1 or TRBD2 (7 bases each). The ends were cut back, 4 bases at V and 7 bases at J, with 12 bases in the middle. The CDR3 has 13 residues. Germline CDR1 and CDR2: SGHDT and YYEEEE. Written as DNA, the CDR3 is TGTGCCAGCAGCCCTCAGGGGGGGAATGAGCAGTTCTTC. As protein: CASSPQGGNEQFF.

This clonotype has only a few counts. This chain joins TRBV20-1 and TRBJ2-7; tentative D call: TRBD1 (5 bases). This CDR3 has 12 amino acids. CDR1 is DFQATT, CDR2 SNEGSKA, per germline (reference sequence). V lost 5 bases to trimming and J lost 3 bases, with 11 bases between them. The CDR3 sequence is CSAFAQDYEQYF. In DNA, the CDR3 is TGCAGTGCTTTTGCACAGGACTACGAGCAGTACTTC.

This clonotype was recorded a few times. V and J are TRBV5-4 and TRBJ2-5; the D gene is possibly TRBD2 (5 bases). CDR1 is SGHNT, CDR2 YYREEE, per germline (reference sequence). V shed 4 bases and J shed 0 bases, with 13 bases lying between them. The CDR3 contains 15 residues. The CDR3 reads CASSDLREYQETQYF. CDR3 bases: TGTGCCAGCAGCGACCTTAGGGAGTACCAAGAGACCCAGTACTTC.